Following are 9 T cell receptor beta chains from one sample sequenced in a study. TCRdb passed the RT-PCR reads through MiXCR, listing each CDR3 protein once. Of approximately 6,500 distinct CDR3 sequences in the sample, approximately 90% are singletons; the top ten hold roughly 7.7%. The sample comprised memory CD4+ T cells from blood. The receptors derive from a female donor in good health, serving as a healthy control.

As to this clonotype: This beta chain is an unintended read in a library built for alpha chains; its size means little. This chain joins TRBV6-5 and TRBJ2-1; 11 nucleotides match TRBD1. The CDR3 is 14 residues long. From germline, CDR1 is MNHEY and CDR2 SVGAGI. The J segment lost 5 bases and the V segment lost 5 bases, leaving 2 bases of the junction unmatched. In nucleotides, the CDR3 is TGTGCCAGCAGTCGGGACAGGGGGAACAATGAGCAGTTCTTC. Protein: CASSRDRGNNEQFF.

A few counts support this clonotype. Since the library was made to target alpha chains, this beta chain is a stray read and its abundance is not meaningful. This rearrangement joins TRBV20-1 to TRBJ2-3; D may correspond to TRBD1 or TRBD2 (5 bases each). Germline CDR1 DFQATT, CDR2 SNEGSKA (reference sequence). Trimming pared 0 bases from V and 5 bases from J, leaving 12 bases between. CDR3 length: 14 residues. The CDR3 loop is CSARDASGGDTQYF. As DNA, the CDR3 is TGCAGTGCTAGAGATGCTAGTGGGGGAGATACGCAGTATTTT.

Details on this clonotype: An end of the junction does not agree with germline; a read error may underlie this. This beta chain slipped into a library made for alpha chains as a stray read, so its size is not meaningful. The DNA for the CDR3 is TGTGCTAGCAGCTGGGGGGTGGGCAATGAGCAGTTCTTC. This sequence encodes CASSWGVGNEQFF. The genes are TRBV7-7 and TRBJ2-1, with D maybe TRBD2 (6 bases). Germline V lookup: CDR1 SSHAT, CDR2 FNYEAQ (reference sequence). This CDR3 has 13 residues.

For this clonotype: As an off-target read in a library built for alpha chains, this beta chain has a frequency of little significance. The rearrangement joins TRBV4-2 to TRBJ2-1; D ambiguous. The CDR3 is 14 amino acids. With 4 bases removed from V and 5 bases from J, the gap between germline ends came to 12 bases. The germline gives CDR1 LGHNA, CDR2 YNFKEQ. The CDR3 sequence: CASSRLDSNNEQFF. CDR3 coding DNA: TGTGCCAGCAGCCGGCTAGATAGCAACAATGAGCAGTTCTTC.

Comment on this clonotype: This beta chain slipped into a library made for alpha chains as a stray read, so its size is not meaningful. The gene calls are TRBV12-3 or TRBV12-4 and TRBJ2-1; D gene uncertain. Trimming removed 5 bases from V and 6 bases from J, with 14 bases in between. CDR3 size: 14 residues. CDR3 amino acids: CASSTGRLGNEQFF. CDR3 in DNA: TGTGCCAGCAGTACCGGCAGGTTGGGCAATGAGCAGTTCTTC.

As to this clonotype: This beta chain appears as a stray read in a library generated for alpha chains; its size is not informative. The chain is built from TRBV6-2 or TRBV6-3 and TRBJ1-3; no clear D gene. The CDR3 totals 11 residues. V lost 5 bases and J 3 bases, leaving 2 bases between the germline ends. The germline gives CDR1 MNHEY, CDR2 SVGEGT. CDR3 DNA: TGTGCCAGCAGTGTTGGAAACACCATATATTTT. Its translation is CASSVGNTIYF.

About this clonotype itself: In a library made to pick up alpha chains, this beta chain is a stray read with a size that means little. J is TRBJ2-2 and V is TRBV6-1; the D gene is possibly TRBD1 (6 bases). CDR3 length: 14 amino acids. CDR1 is MNHNS and CDR2 is SASEGT in the germline V gene. V was trimmed by 6 bases and J by 8 bases, leaving 16 bases between them. The CDR3 spells CASRLPGVRGELFF. CDR3 sequence (DNA): TGTGCCAGCAGACTCCCAGGGGTGAGGGGGGAGCTGTTTTTT.

A word on this clonotype: Because this beta chain is a stray read in a library intended to capture alpha chains, its abundance should not be given much weight. The chain uses TRBV29-1 and TRBJ1-1, with D possibly matching TRBD1 (5 bases). The germline gives CDR1 SQVTM, CDR2 ANQGSEA. This CDR3 has 12 amino acids. With 0 bases removed from V and 4 bases from J, the gap between germline ends came to 6 bases. CDR3 bases: TGCAGCGTTGAAGACGGGGGCACTGAAGCTTTCTTT. It encodes CSVEDGGTEAFF.

To note about this clonotype: Little can be read into the size of this beta chain, an off-target read in a library designed for alpha chains. DNA for the CDR3: TGTGCCAGCAGTGGGGGGGACAGGGGAGGGAATCAGCCCCAGCATTTT. It translates to CASSGGDRGGNQPQHF. The V gene is TRBV6-1, the J gene TRBJ1-5; TRBD1 matches at 10 bases. Germline-derived CDR1 and CDR2 are MNHNS and SASEGT. V lost 4 bases to trimming and J lost 4 bases; unmatched junction nucleotides: 7. The CDR3 loop spans 16 amino acids.